Listed here are 14 T cell receptor beta chains from one sample, sequenced in a study of metastatic and nonmetastatic thyroid tumors (dated by TCRdb to 2018 to 2020). No patient had received any treatment before thyroid surgery. To prepare the library, PCR was applied. Sequencing relied on an Illumina HiSeq 4000. TCRdb reprocessed the public reads (quality trimming at Q25 with fastp, clone calling with MiXCR) and kept in-frame beta chains. The sample data list approximately 20,000 clones, and 14% to 15% of these were observed just once. Of the sample, roughly 15% is held by the ten largest clones. The sample consisted of tumor tissue. These receptors all stem from a female donor with papillary thyroid cancer or a benign thyroid nodule (not recorded which). Some clones in this sample may be carry-over from other donors' samples.

The table lists this clone with a few counts. A much larger clone lies one base from this, so it may be a read error. The rearrangement joins TRBV27 to TRBJ2-1; TRBD2 aligns across 9 bases. The junction had 9 bases not matched to a gene; V was cut back by 10 bases and J by 8 bases. The length of the CDR3 is 13 residues. Germline V gene sequence: CDR1 MNHEY, CDR2 SMNVEV (reference sequence). The CDR3 DNA follows: TGTGCCAACACCCGGCGGGAGGGCTATGAGCAGTTCTTC. Its protein product is CANTRREGYEQFF.

This clone came up many times. V gene TRBV7-6 combines with J gene TRBJ2-1, with 7 bases fitting TRBD2. From germline, CDR1 is SGHVS and CDR2 FNYEAQ. The V and J ends lost 6 bases and 1 base, in that order; junction bases with no gene match: 3. CDR3 size: 14 residues. CDR3 region: CASSLADSYNEQFF. The CDR3 DNA reads TGTGCCAGCAGTCTAGCGGATTCCTACAATGAGCAGTTCTTC.

By frequency in the sample, this clone is medium-sized. The chain carries TRBV5-1 and TRBJ2-7; 12 nucleotides agree with TRBD2. Germline CDR1 and CDR2: SGHRS and YFSETQ. The J segment lost 0 bases and the V segment lost 1 base, leaving 2 bases of the junction unmatched. The CDR3 consists of 16 residues. The CDR3 DNA follows: TGCGCCAGCAGCTTGCCGACTAGCGGGAGCTCCTACGAGCAGTACTTC. Translated, it gives CASSLPTSGSSYEQYF.

In this sample, this clone turned up many times. The rearrangement uses TRBV20-1 and TRBJ2-1; 11 nucleotides align to TRBD2. There are 14 residues in the CDR3. In germline, CDR1 is DFQATT, CDR2 SNEGSKA (reference sequence). Trimming removed 6 bases from V and 6 bases from J; junction bases left unmatched: 7. The CDR3 sequence: CSAAGLAGSNEQFF. For the CDR3, the DNA is TGCAGTGCCGCTGGACTAGCGGGCAGCAATGAGCAGTTCTTC.

In this sample, this clone turned up many times. V usage is TRBV5-1 and J usage is TRBJ2-7; 8 nucleotides agree with TRBD1. The germline CDR1 and CDR2 sequences are SGHRS and YFSETQ. This CDR3 is built from 14 residues. V lost 8 bases and J lost 6; bases outside the gene matches: 13. The CDR3 coding sequence is TGCGCCAGTTTTCCTGACAGGGGCAAGGGCGAGCAGTACTTC. As protein: CASFPDRGKGEQYF.

This clone was seen at least ten times. The gene calls are TRBV6-2 or TRBV6-3 and TRBJ2-7; 9 positions match TRBD1. The CDR3 has 13 amino acids. The V and J ends lost 5 bases and 3 bases, in that order; junction bases with no gene match: 2. The germline CDR1 and CDR2 sequences are MNHEY and SVGEGT. The CDR3 DNA follows: TGTGCCAGCAGTCGGGACAGGGACTACGAGCAGTACTTC. Translating it yields CASSRDRDYEQYF.

This chain connects TRBV5-1 to TRBJ1-3; TRBD1 aligns across 7 bases. The CDR3 totals 16 residues. CDR1 and CDR2 from the germline V gene are SGHRS and YFSETQ. Trimming removed 5 bases from V and 2 bases from J; junction bases left unmatched: 10. The CDR3 loop reads CASSAIEGAAGNTIYF. CDR3 sequence (DNA): TGCGCCAGCAGTGCCATCGAGGGGGCGGCTGGAAACACCATATATTTT.

This chain joins TRBV7-6 and TRBJ2-7, with 7 bases fitting TRBD1. Germline V gene lookup returns CDR1 SGHVS and CDR2 FNYEAQ. The CDR3 loop spans 16 amino acids. V shed 5 bases and J 2 bases; nucleotides not matched to a gene: 12. In DNA, the CDR3 is TGTGCCAGCAGCGCGCGGTCAGGGGACAGCCCCTACGAGCAGTACTTC. Translated: CASSARSGDSPYEQYF.

This clone has a count of ten or more. The V and J genes are TRBV7-2 and TRBJ1-4, with D possibly matching TRBD1 (6 bases). CDR1 and CDR2 from the germline V gene are SGHTA and FQGNSA. Trimming took 3 bases from V and 10 from J, leaving 9 bases between them. This CDR3 region has 12 residues. The CDR3 spells CASSLGRGKLFF. For the CDR3, the DNA is TGTGCCAGCAGCTTGGGCAGGGGAAAACTGTTTTTT.

This clone was found many times. The V and J genes are TRBV5-1 and TRBJ2-2; D is possibly TRBD1 (6 bases). The CDR3 sequence is 15 residues long. V was pared by 3 bases and J by 0 bases, with 9 bases between. Germline CDR1 and CDR2: SGHRS and YFSETQ. The CDR3 DNA reads TGCGCCAGCAGCTACGGGACATCGAACACCGGGGAGCTGTTTTTT. As protein: CASSYGTSNTGELFF.

With respect to this clone: A read error may produce the germline difference seen at one junction end. The chain combines TRBV6-5 with TRBJ1-1; tentatively, D is TRBD1 (5 bases). CDR1 is MNHEY and CDR2 is SVGAGI in the germline V gene. The CDR3 sequence is 17 residues long. The CDR3 nucleotides are TGTGCCAGCATTTACGGCGGAGGGGACGTCCTGAACACTGAAGCTTTCTTT. Its protein is CASIYGGGDVLNTEAFF.

This clone came up a few times. The chain links TRBV11-2 to TRBJ1-6; TRBD1 aligns across 10 bases. Germline V gives CDR1 SGHAT, CDR2 FQNNGV. The CDR3 extends over 15 amino acids. With V trimmed by 4 bases and J by 13 bases, 10 bases remained unmatched. The CDR3 sequence: CASSWSGTGAAPLHF. CDR3 sequence (DNA): TGTGCCAGCAGCTGGTCCGGGACAGGGGCCGCCCCCCTCCACTTT.

This clone was picked up a small number of times. CDR3 coding DNA: TGTGCCAGCAGCGACAGGGGCGGCGGGTATCAGCCCCAGCATTTT. The encoded protein is CASSDRGGGYQPQHF. This chain connects TRBV28 to TRBJ1-5, with 8 nucleotides matching TRBD1. After removal of 6 bases from V and 5 bases from J, the junction contained 9 bases not matched to a gene. This CDR3 contains 15 residues. Looked up from germline, CDR1 is MDHEN and CDR2 is SYDVKM.

This clone is medium-sized in the sample. Without the conserved terminal phenylalanine or tryptophan, this CDR3 likely stems from a read error. Because the CDR3's place on the DNA is in doubt, the DNA is left out and the CDR3 is given as listed by TCRdb. The rearrangement links TRBV2 to TRBJ2-7. The CDR3 spans 10 amino acids, including both terminal residues. Germline CDR1 SNHLY, CDR2 FYNNEI. The CDR3 reads CASRTETDAL.